The subject of this entry is one T cell receptor beta chain. Germline CDR1 and CDR2: MNHEY and SVGAGI. V lost 2 bases, J lost 4 bases, and 4 bases stayed unmatched. The CDR3 is made up of 15 amino acids. The sample originates from a study of blood T cell repertoires in COVID-19. Study at large: The United States, Italy and Spain supplied acute and convalescent COVID-19 samples. Sources were T cells, B-cell-depleted T cells, or PBMCs; the material itself was cDNA or gDNA.

Original data processing: It was from reference gene primer amplification that nucleated cell counts were estimated. TCRdb's table, derived via immunoSEQ multiplex PCR, lists solely in-frame clones and lacks some. The V and J calls and clone size come from that table; D and trimming were worked out from the DNA. This table holds tens of thousands of clones, approximately 83% found once. The TCR was taken from a human donor with acute or convalescent COVID-19. The donor label of this sample is uncertain. The V and J genes are TRBV6-5 and TRBJ2-2, with 7 bases lining up with TRBD1. Specimen: peripheral blood. The CDR3 loop reads CASSYPTGTTGELFF. Here the CDR3 DNA reads TGTGCCAGCAGTTACCCGACAGGGACCACCGGGGAGCTGTTTTTT.